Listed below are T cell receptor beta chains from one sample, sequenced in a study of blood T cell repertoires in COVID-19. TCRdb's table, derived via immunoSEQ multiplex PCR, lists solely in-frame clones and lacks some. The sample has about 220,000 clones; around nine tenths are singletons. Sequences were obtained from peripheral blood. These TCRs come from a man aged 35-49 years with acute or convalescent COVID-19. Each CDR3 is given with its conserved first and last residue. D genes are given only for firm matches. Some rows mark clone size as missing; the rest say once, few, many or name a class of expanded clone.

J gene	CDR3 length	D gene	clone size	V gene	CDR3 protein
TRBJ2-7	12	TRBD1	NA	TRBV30	CAWSEDRVGQYF
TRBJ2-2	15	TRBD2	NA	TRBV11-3	CASSASGLVAGELFF
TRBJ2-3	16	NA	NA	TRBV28	CASIPGWGRSTDTQYF
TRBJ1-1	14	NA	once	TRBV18	CASSSETANTEAFF
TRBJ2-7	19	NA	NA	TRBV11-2	CASSPSGGSPLLSSYEQYF
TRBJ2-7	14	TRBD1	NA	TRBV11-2	CASSHDRGTYEQYF
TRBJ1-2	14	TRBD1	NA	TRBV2	CATITPDRVGGYTF
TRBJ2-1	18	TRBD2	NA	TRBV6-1	CASSEPGLDISSYNEQFF
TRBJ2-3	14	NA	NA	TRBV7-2	CASSPGLPTDTQYF
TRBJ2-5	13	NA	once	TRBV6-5	CASSYGPGRTQYF
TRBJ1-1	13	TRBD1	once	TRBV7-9	CASSPTGHTEAFF
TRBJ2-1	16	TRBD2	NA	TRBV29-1	CSVEASAGGPGNEQFF
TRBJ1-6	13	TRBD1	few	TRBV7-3	CASSSDRGSPLHF
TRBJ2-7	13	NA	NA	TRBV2	CAIHPKQSYEQYF
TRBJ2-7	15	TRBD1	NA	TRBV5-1	CASSLVSGQQVEQYF
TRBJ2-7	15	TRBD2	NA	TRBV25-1	CASSELGTSGDEQYF
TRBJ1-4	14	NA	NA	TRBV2	CASSESITNEKLFF
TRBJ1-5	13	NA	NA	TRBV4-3	CASSQDGAQPQHF
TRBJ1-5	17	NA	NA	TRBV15	CATSRVSAGFGNQPQHF
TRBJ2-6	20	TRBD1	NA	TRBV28	CASSFRPGTGAKSGANVLTF
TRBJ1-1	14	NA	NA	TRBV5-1	CASSLGQAETEAFF
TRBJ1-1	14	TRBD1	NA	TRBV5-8	CASSTGQGNTEAFF
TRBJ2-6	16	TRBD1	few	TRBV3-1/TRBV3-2	CASSRQGEPGANVLTF
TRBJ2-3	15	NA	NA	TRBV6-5	CASSYSAGVRDTQYF
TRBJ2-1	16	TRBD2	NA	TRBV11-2	CASSLRTSGFQDEQFF
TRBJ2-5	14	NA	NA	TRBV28	CASSRGGVQETQYF
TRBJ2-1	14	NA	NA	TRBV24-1	CATSGASGSGEQFF
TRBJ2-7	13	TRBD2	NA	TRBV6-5	CASRKAGVHEQYF
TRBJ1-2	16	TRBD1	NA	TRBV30	CAWSAWTGLASYGYTF
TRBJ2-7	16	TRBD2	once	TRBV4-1	CASSQEGSGGGDEQYF
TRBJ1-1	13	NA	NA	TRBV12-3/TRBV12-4	CASRRTGNTEAFF
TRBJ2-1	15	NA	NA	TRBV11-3	CASSLDLGGDNEQFF
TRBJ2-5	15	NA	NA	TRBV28	CASSLVGALEETQYF
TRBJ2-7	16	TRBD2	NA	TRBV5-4	CASSSGLAGASYEQYF
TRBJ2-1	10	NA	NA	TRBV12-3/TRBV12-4	CASSSGEQFF
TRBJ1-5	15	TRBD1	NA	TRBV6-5	CASSLNNRGNQPQHF
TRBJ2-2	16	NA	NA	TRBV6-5	CASSYSSDLDTGELFF
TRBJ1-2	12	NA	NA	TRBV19	CASSPGGRGYTF
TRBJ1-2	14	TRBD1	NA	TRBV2	CASSPTGDNYGYTF
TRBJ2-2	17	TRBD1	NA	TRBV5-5	CAISSAWGQGVTGELFF
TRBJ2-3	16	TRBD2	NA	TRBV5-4	CASSLATSGITDTQYF
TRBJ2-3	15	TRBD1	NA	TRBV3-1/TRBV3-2	CASSHGTVYTDTQYF
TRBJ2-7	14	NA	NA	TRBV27	CASSFLDSSYEQYF
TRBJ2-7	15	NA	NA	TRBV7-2	CASSLVSSKTYEQYF
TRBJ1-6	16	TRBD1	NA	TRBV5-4	CASSGGTGETRSPLHF
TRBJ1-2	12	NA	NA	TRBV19	CASWDSNYGYTF
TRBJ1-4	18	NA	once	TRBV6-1	CASSEPIRTVATNEKLFF
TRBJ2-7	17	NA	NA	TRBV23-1	CASSHSPPQGRAYEQYF
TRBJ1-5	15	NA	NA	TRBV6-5	CASSYSDSGGQPQHF
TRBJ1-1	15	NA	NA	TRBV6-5	CASSYSPRPGTEAFF
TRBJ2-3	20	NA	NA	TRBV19	CASSSRRGSGARSSTDTQYF